The source of this T cell receptor beta chain is a study of blood T cell repertoires in COVID-19. In the study overall: The United States, Italy and Spain provided the acute and convalescent COVID-19 samples.

Sequencing used immunoSEQ multiplex PCR; TCRdb keeps in-frame clones, though not all of them. Here the sample spans 150,000 to 190,000 clones, 80% being singletons. This CDR3 spans 15 amino acids. Germline loops: CDR1 SGHKS, CDR2 YYEKEE (reference sequence). The germline V and J ends were trimmed by 0 bases and 4 bases, with 12 bases remaining between them. This clonotype originated in a man aged 60 to 75 with acute or convalescent COVID-19. The source material was peripheral blood. V is TRBV5-5 and J is TRBJ2-3; a weak D match, TRBD2 (6 bases). CDR3 coding DNA: TGTGCCAGCAGCTTGGGACTACCGGGGGCAGATACGCAGTATTTT. Translating it yields CASSLGLPGADTQYF.